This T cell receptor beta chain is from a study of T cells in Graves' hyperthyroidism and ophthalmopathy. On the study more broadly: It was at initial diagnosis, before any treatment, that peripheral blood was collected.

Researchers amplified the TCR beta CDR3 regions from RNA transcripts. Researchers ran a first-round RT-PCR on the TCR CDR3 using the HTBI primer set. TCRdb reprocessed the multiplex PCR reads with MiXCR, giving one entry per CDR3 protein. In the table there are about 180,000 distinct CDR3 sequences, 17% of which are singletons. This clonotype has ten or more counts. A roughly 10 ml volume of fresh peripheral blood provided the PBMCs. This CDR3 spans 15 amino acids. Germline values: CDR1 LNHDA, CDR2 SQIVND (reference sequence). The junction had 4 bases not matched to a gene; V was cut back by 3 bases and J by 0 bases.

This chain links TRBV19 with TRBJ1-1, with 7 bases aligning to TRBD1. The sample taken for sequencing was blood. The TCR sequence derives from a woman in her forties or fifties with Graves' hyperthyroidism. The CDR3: CASSMTGRLNTEAFF. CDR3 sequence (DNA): TGTGCCAGTAGTATGACAGGGCGTCTGAACACTGAAGCTTTCTTT.